The T cell receptor (beta chain) under discussion was sequenced for a study of CD8 T cells in ankylosing spondylitis. Study-level points and caveats: A TCR beta motif of 8 or 9 highly homologous variants appeared characteristic of ankylosing spondylitis blood. According to the report, clones linked to the disease were significantly enriched in matched synovial fluid samples taken from ankylosing spondylitis patients. In the blood and synovial fluid of reactive arthritis, some motif variants had been previously reported.

Each TCR beta library was made by quantitative 5'-RACE that incorporated molecular barcodes. MiXCR was run by TCRdb on the 5' RACE reads, yielding one entry per CDR3 protein. The sample shows about 160,000 distinct CDR3 sequences, around 8.9% of them seen only once. This clonotype was observed at least ten times. What it binds is not known. Trimming took 2 bases from V and 3 from J, leaving 14 bases between them. The CDR3 contains 14 residues. Germline CDR1 and CDR2: SQVTM and ANQGSEA. The sequence came from a female donor with ankylosing spondylitis or in good health (not recorded which). The sequencing sample was made of blood, either unsorted or a sorted T cell fraction (not recorded which). The V call is TRBV29-1, the J call TRBJ2-7, with a possible D match to TRBD1 (5 bases). CDR3 loop: CSVEFPQTGYEQYF. The CDR3, as DNA: TGCAGCGTTGAATTCCCACAAACAGGCTACGAGCAGTACTTC.